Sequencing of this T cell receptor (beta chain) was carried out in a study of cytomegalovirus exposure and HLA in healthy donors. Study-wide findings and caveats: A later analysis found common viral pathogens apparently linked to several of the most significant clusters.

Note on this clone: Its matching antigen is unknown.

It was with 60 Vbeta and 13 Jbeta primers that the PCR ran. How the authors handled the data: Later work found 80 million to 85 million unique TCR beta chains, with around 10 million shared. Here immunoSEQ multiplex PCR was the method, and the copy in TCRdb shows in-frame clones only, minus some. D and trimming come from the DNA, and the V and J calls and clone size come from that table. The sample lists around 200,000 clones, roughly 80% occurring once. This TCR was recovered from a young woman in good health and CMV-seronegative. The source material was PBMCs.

The CDR3 reads CASRPTGDSGANVLTF. CDR3 nucleotides: TGTGCCAGCAGGCCGACAGGGGACTCTGGGGCCAACGTCCTGACTTTC. This chain connects TRBV6-6 to TRBJ2-6; TRBD1 matches at 8 bases. The CDR3 loop spans 16 amino acids. V shed 6 bases, J shed 0 bases, and the junction held 4 bases outside the gene matches. In germline, CDR1 is MNHNY, CDR2 SVGAGI (reference sequence).